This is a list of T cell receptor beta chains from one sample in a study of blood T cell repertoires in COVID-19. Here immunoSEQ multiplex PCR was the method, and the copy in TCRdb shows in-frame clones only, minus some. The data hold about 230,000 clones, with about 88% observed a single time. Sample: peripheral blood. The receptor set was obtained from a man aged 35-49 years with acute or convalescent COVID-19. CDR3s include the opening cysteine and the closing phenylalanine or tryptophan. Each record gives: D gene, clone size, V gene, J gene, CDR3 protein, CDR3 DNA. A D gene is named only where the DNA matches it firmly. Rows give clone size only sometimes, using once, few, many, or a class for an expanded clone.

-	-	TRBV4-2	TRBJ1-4	CASSQDITSTNEKLFF	TGTGCCAGCAGCCAAGATATTACTTCAACTAATGAAAAACTGTTTTTT
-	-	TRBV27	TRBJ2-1	CASSLGGAKLHNEQFF	TGTGCCAGCAGTTTAGGAGGGGCGAAACTTCACAATGAGCAGTTCTTC
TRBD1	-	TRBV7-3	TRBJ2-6	CASSLSRTGGSGANVLTF	TGTGCCAGCAGCTTAAGCAGGACAGGGGGCTCTGGGGCCAACGTCCTGACTTTC
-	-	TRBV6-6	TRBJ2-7	CASSYSSQGGSYEQYF	TGTGCCAGCAGTTACTCGTCCCAGGGGGGCTCCTACGAGCAGTACTTC
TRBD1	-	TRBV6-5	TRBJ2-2	CASTTSRTGTGELFF	TGTGCCAGCACCACATCAAGGACAGGGACCGGGGAGCTGTTTTTT
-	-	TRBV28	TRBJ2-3	CASRDYDTQYF	TGTGCCAGCAGAGACTATGATACGCAGTATTTT
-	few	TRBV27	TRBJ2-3	CASSTHRDADTQYF	TGTGCCAGCAGTACCCACAGGGACGCAGATACGCAGTATTTT
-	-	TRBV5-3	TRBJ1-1	CARSPAGGHTEAFF	TGTGCCAGAAGCCCCGCCGGGGGTCACACTGAAGCTTTCTTT
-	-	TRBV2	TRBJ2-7	CASSEARQIYEQYF	TGTGCCAGCAGTGAAGCCAGACAGATATACGAGCAGTACTTC
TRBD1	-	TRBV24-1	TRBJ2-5	CATGDRGSGRETQYF	TGTGCCACCGGGGACAGGGGGTCCGGTCGCGAGACCCAGTACTTC
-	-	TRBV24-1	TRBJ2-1	CATSDLTDNEQFF	TGTGCCACCAGTGATTTGACAGACAATGAGCAGTTCTTC
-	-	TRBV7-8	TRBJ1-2	CASSLSSTTGYTF	TGTGCCAGCAGCTTGAGCTCAACCACGGGCTACACCTTC
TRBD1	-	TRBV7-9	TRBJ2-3	CASSFIQGTQYF	TGTGCCAGCAGCTTCATACAGGGGACGCAGTATTTT
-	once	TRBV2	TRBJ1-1	CASRAQYNTEAFF	TGTGCCAGCAGGGCCCAGTATAACACTGAAGCTTTCTTT
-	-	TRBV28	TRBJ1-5	CASSHRPGGGDQPQHF	TGTGCCAGCAGCCATCGCCCGGGGGGCGGTGATCAGCCCCAGCATTTT
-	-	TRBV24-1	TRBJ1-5	CATSRQDSNQPQHF	TGTGCCACCAGTCGACAGGATAGCAATCAGCCCCAGCATTTT
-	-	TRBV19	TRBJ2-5	CASSTLAGEQETQYF	TGTGCCAGTAGTACTCTGGCAGGGGAACAAGAGACCCAGTACTTC
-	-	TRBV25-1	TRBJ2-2	CATQGRTNTGELFF	TGTGCCACCCAGGGGCGGACGAACACCGGGGAGCTGTTTTTT
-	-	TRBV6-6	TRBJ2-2	CASSYLSGGNTGELFF	TGTGCCAGCAGTTACTTATCAGGAGGGAACACCGGGGAGCTGTTTTTT
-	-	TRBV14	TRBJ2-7	CASSQVNRGSYEQYF	TGTGCCAGCAGCCAAGTAAACCGAGGCTCCTACGAGCAGTACTTC
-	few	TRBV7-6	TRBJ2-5	CASSLGLRGLGETQYF	TGTGCCAGCAGCTTAGGGCTCAGGGGATTGGGAGAGACCCAGTACTTC
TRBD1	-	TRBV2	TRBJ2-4	CASRGDRGKNIQYF	TGTGCCAGCAGGGGGGACAGGGGCAAAAACATTCAGTACTTC
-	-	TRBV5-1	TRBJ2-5	CASSSRDSGETQYF	TGCGCCAGCAGCTCTAGAGACAGCGGGGAGACCCAGTACTTC
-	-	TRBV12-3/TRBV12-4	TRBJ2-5	CASSLSPAETQYF	TGTGCCAGCAGTTTAAGCCCCGCAGAGACCCAGTACTTC
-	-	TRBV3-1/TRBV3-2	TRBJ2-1	CASSQGARDEQFF	TGTGCCAGCAGCCAAGGGGCGAGGGATGAGCAGTTCTTC
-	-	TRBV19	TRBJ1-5	CASSYRVGDQPQHF	TGTGCCAGTAGTTACAGGGTGGGAGATCAGCCCCAGCATTTT
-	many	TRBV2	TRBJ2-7	CASRRERRVRGEQYF	TGTGCCAGCAGAAGGGAGAGACGGGTTCGGGGCGAGCAGTACTTC
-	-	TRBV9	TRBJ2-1	CASSDRGGGPYNEQFF	TGTGCCAGCAGCGACCGAGGGGGGGGTCCCTACAATGAGCAGTTCTTC
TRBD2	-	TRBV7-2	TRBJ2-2	CASSLRGGITGELFF	TGTGCCAGCAGCCTACGGGGGGGAATCACCGGGGAGCTGTTTTTT
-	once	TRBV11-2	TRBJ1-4	CASSPPDRPNEKLFF	TGTGCCAGCAGCCCACCTGACAGACCCAATGAAAAACTGTTTTTT
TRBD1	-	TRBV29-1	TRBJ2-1	CSVLGEDRGRQEQFF	TGCAGCGTCCTAGGAGAAGACAGGGGGAGGCAAGAGCAGTTCTTC
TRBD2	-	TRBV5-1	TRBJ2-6	CASSLGGGARGANVLTF	TGCGCCAGCAGCTTGGGCGGGGGGGCTCGAGGGGCCAACGTCCTGACTTTC
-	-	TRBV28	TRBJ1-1	CASSPRQLWMNTEAFF	TGTGCCAGCAGTCCTCGACAGTTGTGGATGAACACTGAAGCTTTCTTT
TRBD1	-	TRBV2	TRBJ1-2	CASSEKVGQIGSYTF	TGTGCCAGCAGTGAAAAAGTGGGACAGATAGGCAGCTACACCTTC
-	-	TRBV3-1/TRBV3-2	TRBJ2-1	CASSQDRAAGLSYNEQFF	TGTGCCAGCAGCCAAGATCGGGCAGCGGGCTTATCCTACAATGAGCAGTTCTTC
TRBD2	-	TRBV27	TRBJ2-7	CASSSPSGGWYEQYF	TGTGCCAGCAGTTCCCCTAGCGGCGGGTGGTACGAGCAGTACTTC
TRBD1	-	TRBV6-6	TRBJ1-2	CASSPPGQGYGYTF	TGTGCCAGCAGTCCTCCGGGACAGGGTTATGGCTACACCTTC
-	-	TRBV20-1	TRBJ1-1	CSAGDRGEAFF	TGCAGTGCTGGAGACAGAGGCGAAGCTTTCTTT
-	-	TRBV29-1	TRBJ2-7	CSVVSGGRYEQYF	TGCAGCGTTGTATCGGGTGGAAGGTACGAGCAGTACTTC
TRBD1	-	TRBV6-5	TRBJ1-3	CASNTGGTGNTIYF	TGTGCCAGCAATACAGGGGGCACAGGAAACACCATATATTTT